The next 15 T cell receptor beta chains were all read from a single sample in a study of blood T cell repertoires in COVID-19. Generated by immunoSEQ multiplex PCR, the TCRdb table keeps only in-frame clones and is missing some. The sample consists of 150,000 to 180,000 clones, about 88% of them appearing once. Specimen: peripheral blood. The receptors here all came from a woman aged 60-70 years with COVID-19, enrolled during active disease.

The chain employs TRBV20-1 and TRBJ1-6; D is perhaps TRBD1 (6 bases). The germline V gene encodes CDR1 DFQATT and CDR2 SNEGSKA (reference sequence). This CDR3 is 14 amino acids long. The V and J ends lost 3 bases and 8 bases respectively, with 14 bases between them. The CDR3 DNA reads TGCAGTGCTAGTCCCGGGACAAAGGATTCACCCCTCCACTTT. The encoded protein is CSASPGTKDSPLHF.

V gene TRBV5-3 combines with J gene TRBJ1-1; D remains unclear. TRBV5-3 is annotated as an ORF whose role is uncertain. V was clipped by 2 bases and J by 0 bases, with 20 bases between them. This CDR3 spans 18 amino acids. The CDR3 reads CARSFASRWYGMNTEAFF. The DNA for the CDR3 is TGTGCCAGAAGCTTTGCGAGTAGGTGGTACGGGATGAACACTGAAGCTTTCTTT.

The rearrangement links TRBV19 to TRBJ1-1, with D possibly being TRBD1 (5 bases). The CDR3 consists of 15 residues. Germline CDR1 reads LNHDA; CDR2 reads SQIVND (reference sequence). Trimming took 3 bases from V and 0 from J, leaving 11 bases between them. The CDR3 DNA reads TGTGCCAGTAGTATGTCACAGGTAATGAACACTGAAGCTTTCTTT. Translation: CASSMSQVMNTEAFF.

The chain is built from TRBV24-1 and TRBJ1-1; D is uncertain. Trimming took off 4 bases at V and 2 bases at J, with 13 bases between the two ends. The length of the CDR3 is 15 residues. The germline V gene encodes CDR1 KGHDR and CDR2 SFDVKD. CDR3 region: CATSDPSRGNTEAFF. CDR3 DNA: TGTGCCACCAGTGACCCGAGTCGGGGAAACACTGAAGCTTTCTTT.

The J gene is TRBJ2-2, the V gene TRBV19, with D possibly matching TRBD1 (6 bases). V lost 5 bases to trimming and J lost 0 bases, with 13 bases between them. Germline V gene sequence: CDR1 LNHDA, CDR2 SQIVND (reference sequence). The CDR3 is 16 residues long. The CDR3 region has the DNA TGTGCCAGTAGTCTCCGGACAGCAGCGAACACCGGGGAGCTGTTTTTT. Amino acid sequence: CASSLRTAANTGELFF.

The chain combines TRBV7-3 with TRBJ2-1, with TRBD2 matching over 10 bases. CDR3 length equals 16 residues. Germline CDR1 is SGHTA and CDR2 is FQGTGA. With 5 bases clipped from V and 7 bases from J, the junction kept 11 bases outside the gene matches. The CDR3 reads CASSPLAGDLSNEQFF. In DNA, the CDR3 is TGTGCCAGCAGCCCCCTAGCGGGAGATTTAAGTAATGAGCAGTTCTTC.

The chain has TRBV7-2 and TRBJ1-3; D call uncertain. Trimming cost V 6 bases and J 11 bases, with 20 bases left between them. The CDR3 covers 14 residues. Germline V gene sequence: CDR1 SGHTA, CDR2 FQGNSA. CDR3 nucleotide sequence: TGTGCCAGCAGGCCTCTAGCACCCCAAGCCGCCATATATTTT. It yields the protein CASRPLAPQAAIYF.

The J gene is TRBJ1-1, the V gene TRBV4-1, with 9 bases aligning to TRBD1. Germline V gene sequence: CDR1 MGHRA, CDR2 YSYEKL. With 0 bases clipped from V and 5 bases from J, the junction kept 13 bases outside the gene matches. This CDR3 has 18 residues. CDR3 residues: CASSQDVPHRDRVTEAFF. The CDR3 coding sequence is TGCGCCAGCAGCCAAGATGTCCCTCACCGGGACAGGGTAACTGAAGCTTTCTTT.

The chain uses TRBV6-5 and TRBJ1-1; D is uncertain. This CDR3 contains 14 residues. The germline V gene has CDR1 MNHEY and CDR2 SVGAGI. V was trimmed by 7 bases and J by 2 bases, leaving 14 bases between them. CDR3 region: CASNIGEINTEAFF. CDR3 bases: TGTGCCAGCAATATAGGAGAGATAAACACTGAAGCTTTCTTT.

The sample holds one count of this clone. The chain carries TRBV5-1 and TRBJ1-5; 8 bases agree with TRBD1. The CDR3 has 15 residues. With 4 bases clipped from V and 7 bases from J, the junction kept 10 bases outside the gene matches. Germline V gene sequence: CDR1 SGHRS, CDR2 YFSETQ. The CDR3 DNA reads TGCGCCAGCAGCAGATCGGGACAGGAGGGACAGCCCCAGCATTTT. It is translated as CASSRSGQEGQPQHF.

The chain carries TRBV9 and TRBJ1-5; possible D gene TRBD1, 6 bases. Germline V CDR1 and CDR2: SGDLS, YYNGEE. Trimming took off 8 bases at V and 6 bases at J, with 18 bases between the two ends. This CDR3 has 14 amino acids. The CDR3 nucleotides read TGTGCCAGGAGGCTCGGGACAACTTTTCAGCCCCAGCATTTT. This translates into CARRLGTTFQPQHF.

The chain carries TRBV3-1 (or the pseudogene TRBV3-2) and TRBJ2-1, with no clear D. The V gene lost 4 bases and the J gene lost 9 bases, with 10 bases spanning the gap. CDR3 length: 12 amino acids. CDR1 and CDR2 from the germline V gene are LGHDT and YNNKEL (reference sequence). The CDR3 region is CASSRSGFEQFF. The DNA of the CDR3 is TGTGCCAGCAGCCGGAGTGGCTTTGAGCAGTTCTTC.

The chain combines TRBV7-6 with TRBJ1-3; TRBD1 aligns across 7 bases. V lost 1 base to trimming and J lost 0 bases; unmatched junction nucleotides: 9. Germline V gene sequence: CDR1 SGHVS, CDR2 FNYEAQ. There are 18 residues in the CDR3. CDR3 in amino acids: CASSLGVGGPSSGNTIYF. The CDR3 bases are TGTGCCAGCAGCTTAGGGGTAGGGGGCCCGAGCTCTGGAAACACCATATATTTT.

V usage is TRBV30 and J usage is TRBJ2-1; TRBD2 is a possible D gene (5 bases). The CDR3 sequence is 13 residues long. Germline CDR1 reads GTSNPN; CDR2 reads SVGIG (reference sequence). Trimming took 4 bases from V and 9 from J, leaving 16 bases between them. The CDR3 reads CAWNRGNFGEQFF. Written as DNA, the CDR3 is TGTGCCTGGAATCGGGGTAACTTTGGTGAGCAGTTCTTC.

Only one count was recorded for this clone. The rearrangement uses TRBV2 and TRBJ2-3; 8 bases match TRBD2. Germline values: CDR1 SNHLY, CDR2 FYNNEI. This CDR3 has 17 amino acids. Trimming took 4 bases from V and 4 from J; bases not matched to a gene: 13. CDR3 DNA: TGTGCCAGCAGTGCCCTTTCAGCGGGGGTAGGAGCAGATACGCAGTATTTT. Protein product: CASSALSAGVGADTQYF.